This T cell receptor beta chain was found in a study of T cell responses to AZD1222 COVID-19 vaccine. Points from the study as a whole: After the peak T cell response, and only then, were repertoires sampled. Elevations in Spike-specific TCR breadth and depth followed administration of two AZD1222 doses. Close to half of all spike-specific TCRs reportedly target regions of the variants that are unmutated.

Samples with a second dose at about 4 or about 12 weeks were pooled together. Repertoires were generated with immunoSEQ multiplex PCR, while TCRdb's copy carries only in-frame clones and drops some. The sample lists 150,000 or so clones, roughly 88% occurring once. This clone was found a few times. Antigen specificity is unknown. Sequencing was performed on peripheral blood, taken 28 days after the second AZD1222 dose. This clonotype originated in an adult who received the AZD1222 COVID-19 vaccine.

The CDR3 sequence is CASSYSRGRGYTF. The DNA for the CDR3 is TGTGCCAGCAGTTACTCGAGAGGGAGAGGCTACACCTTC. J is TRBJ1-2 and V is TRBV6-5; D is undetermined. The germline gives CDR1 MNHEY, CDR2 SVGAGI. This CDR3 contains 13 residues. With 0 bases removed from V and 8 bases from J, the gap between germline ends came to 10 bases.